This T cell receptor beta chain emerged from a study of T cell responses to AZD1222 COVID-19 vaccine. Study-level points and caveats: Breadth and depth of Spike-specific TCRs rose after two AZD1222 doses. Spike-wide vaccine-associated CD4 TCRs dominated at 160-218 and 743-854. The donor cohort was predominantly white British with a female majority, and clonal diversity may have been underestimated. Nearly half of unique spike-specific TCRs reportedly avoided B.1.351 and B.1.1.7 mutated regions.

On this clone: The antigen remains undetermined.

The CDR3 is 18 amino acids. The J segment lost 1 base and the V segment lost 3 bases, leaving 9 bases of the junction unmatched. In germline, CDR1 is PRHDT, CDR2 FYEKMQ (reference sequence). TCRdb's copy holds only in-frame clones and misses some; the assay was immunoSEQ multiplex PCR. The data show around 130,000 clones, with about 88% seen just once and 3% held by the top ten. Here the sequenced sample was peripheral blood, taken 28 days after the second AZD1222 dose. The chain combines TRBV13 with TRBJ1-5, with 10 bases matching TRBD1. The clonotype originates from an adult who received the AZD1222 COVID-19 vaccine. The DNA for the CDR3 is TGTGCCAGCAGCTTTGGGGACAGGGGAAAAGGGAGCAATCAGCCCCAGCATTTT. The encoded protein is CASSFGDRGKGSNQPQHF.